These 17 T cell receptor beta chains came from one sample sequenced in a study of T cell repertoires in cytomegalovirus infection. Each CDR3 protein is one row after TCRdb ran MiXCR on the reads. This table holds 200,000 to 250,000 distinct CDR3 sequences, over 20% found once. Sequences were obtained from CD8+ T cells from PBMCs. These TCRs come from a human donor in good health (CMV status not recorded). Some clones in this sample may be carry-over from other donors' samples.

V gene TRBV20-1 combines with J gene TRBJ2-5; D is perhaps TRBD2 (5 bases). V lost 3 bases and J 1 base, leaving 9 bases between the germline ends. Germline V CDR1 and CDR2: DFQATT, SNEGSKA (reference sequence). The CDR3 is 13 residues long. CDR3 nucleotides: TGCAGTGCTAGTTCGGGGATCCAAGAGACCCAGTACTTC. This sequence encodes CSASSGIQETQYF.

The V call is TRBV24-1, the J call TRBJ2-1; possibly TRBD2 for D (6 bases). Germline values: CDR1 KGHDR, CDR2 SFDVKD. Trimming shortened V by 2 bases and J by 0 bases, and 16 bases separated the two germline ends. The CDR3 is 18 residues long. CDR3: CATSDSLKAGSSYNEQFF. Written as DNA, the CDR3 is TGTGCCACCAGTGATTCCTTAAAGGCGGGGAGCTCCTACAATGAGCAGTTCTTC.

There are many counts of this clonotype. CDR3 DNA: TGTGCCAGCAGTTCCCTGGTAAGCAATCAGCCCCAGCATTTT. Residues: CASSSLVSNQPQHF. The rearrangement uses TRBV28 and TRBJ1-5; D remains ambiguous. Per the germline V gene, CDR1 is MDHEN and CDR2 is SYDVKM. Trimming removed 4 bases at V and 1 base at J, with 8 bases between. The CDR3 loop spans 14 amino acids.

This chain links TRBV12-3 or TRBV12-4 with TRBJ1-3; D might be TRBD1 (6 bases). Between the trimmed V and J ends, which lost 10 bases and 0 bases, there was a span of 13 bases. This CDR3 has 14 residues. The CDR3 protein is CAIKGGNSGNTIYF. The CDR3 nucleotides read TGTGCCATCAAGGGGGGAAACTCTGGAAACACCATATATTTT.

This clonotype was seen repeatedly, ten times or more. The chain has TRBV3-1 and TRBJ2-3; TRBD2 matches at 12 bases. The CDR3 is 17 amino acids. V gave up 5 bases and J gave up 5 bases; unmatched junction bases: 11. Germline V gives CDR1 LGHDT, CDR2 YNNKEL (reference sequence). The DNA of the CDR3 is TGTGCCAGCAGCTGGGGCCCTAGCGGGGGGGCCGAAGATACGCAGTATTTT. The encoded protein is CASSWGPSGGAEDTQYF.

The V gene is TRBV4-3, the J gene TRBJ2-5, with 12 bases lining up with TRBD1. The CDR3 consists of 15 residues. V lost 7 bases, J lost 0 bases, and 3 bases stayed unmatched. CDR1 and CDR2 from the germline V gene are LGHNA and YSLEER. The CDR3 region is CASTRDRGHQETQYF. CDR3 bases: TGCGCCAGCACACGGGACAGGGGGCACCAAGAGACCCAGTACTTC.

In the case of this clonotype: With a much larger clone just one base away, this may be a read error. The chain links TRBV7-2 to TRBJ1-1, with D unresolved. The CDR3 has 12 amino acids. The germline gives CDR1 SGHTA, CDR2 FQGNSA. Between the trimmed V and J ends, which lost 7 bases and 1 base, there was a span of 7 bases. DNA for the CDR3: TGTACCAGCAAACGGAGGAACACTGAAGCTTTCTTT. Translating it yields CTSKRRNTEAFF.

This clonotype has a handful of counts. This chain links TRBV28 with TRBJ2-1; perhaps TRBD1 as D (6 bases). Trimming pared 3 bases from V and 9 bases from J, leaving 21 bases between. The CDR3 sequence is 16 residues long. The germline V gene encodes CDR1 MDHEN and CDR2 SYDVKM. The CDR3 nucleotides are TGTGCCAGCAGTTTCCCCCGGGACAAACAACGGCCTGAGCAGTTCTTC. It is translated as CASSFPRDKQRPEQFF.

At least ten counts were recorded for this clonotype. V is TRBV12-3 or TRBV12-4 and J is TRBJ2-6; maybe TRBD2 (5 bases). V was cut by 3 bases and J by 0 bases, with 12 bases left in between. The CDR3 sequence is 17 residues long. The CDR3 is CASSFHPEGSGANVLTF. DNA for the CDR3: TGTGCCAGCAGTTTCCACCCCGAGGGCTCTGGGGCCAACGTCCTGACTTTC.

V usage is TRBV5-6 and J usage is TRBJ1-2; D is uncertain. This CDR3 is 13 amino acids long. Trimming took 4 bases from V and 8 from J, leaving 15 bases between them. CDR1 is SGHDT and CDR2 is YYEEEE in the germline V gene. DNA of the CDR3: TGTGCCAGCAGCCGGGCCGGGGTAGAGGGCTACACCTTC. Its protein is CASSRAGVEGYTF.

The gene calls are TRBV24-1 and TRBJ2-1, with D unresolved. The CDR3 contains 14 residues. The germline V and J ends were trimmed by 1 base and 9 bases, with 12 bases remaining between them. The germline CDR1 and CDR2 sequences are KGHDR and SFDVKD. CDR3 loop: CATSDLPVGSEQFF. Here the CDR3 DNA reads TGTGCCACCAGTGATTTACCAGTAGGATCTGAGCAGTTCTTC.

This clonotype was seen more than once but under ten times. J is TRBJ2-1 and V is TRBV6-1; 11 nucleotides match TRBD1. In germline, CDR1 is MNHNS, CDR2 SASEGT. The ends lost 8 bases at V and 7 bases at J; junction bases unmatched: 7. The CDR3 totals 14 residues. This CDR3 is CASGGTGGDNEQFF. As DNA, the CDR3 is TGTGCCAGCGGGGGGACAGGGGGTGATAATGAGCAGTTCTTC.

This clonotype was picked up a small number of times. CDR3 amino acids: CASAGGQTGELFF. CDR3 bases: TGTGCCAGCGCGGGGGGGCAAACCGGGGAGCTGTTTTTT. The gene calls are TRBV12-3 or TRBV12-4 and TRBJ2-2; TRBD2 matches at 9 bases. The trim removed 8 bases at V and 5 bases at J, leaving 3 bases unmatched. The CDR3 totals 13 residues.

This clonotype occurred a few times. In DNA form, the CDR3 reads TGCGCCAGCAGCCCGACAGGGATCGGCACTGAAGCTTTCTTT. Translated, it gives CASSPTGIGTEAFF. This chain links TRBV4-1 with TRBJ1-1, with TRBD1 matching over 7 bases. CDR1 is MGHRA, CDR2 YSYEKL, per germline. The CDR3 spans 14 residues. The ends lost 4 bases at V and 4 bases at J; junction bases unmatched: 6.

This clonotype was seen a handful of times. The chain links TRBV10-3 to TRBJ1-2; 8 positions agree with TRBD1. The trim removed 4 bases at V and 3 bases at J, leaving 4 bases unmatched. The CDR3 covers 14 residues. The germline CDR1 and CDR2 sequences are ENHRY and SYGVKD. CDR3 bases: TGTGCCATCAGTGCGACAGGGGCGGACTATGGCTACACCTTC. Protein: CAISATGADYGYTF.

In this sample, this clonotype turned up a few times. V and J are TRBV20-1 and TRBJ2-3, with a possible D match to TRBD2 (7 bases). The CDR3 totals 15 residues. The V and J ends lost 4 bases and 6 bases respectively, with 20 bases between them. Germline CDR1 is DFQATT and CDR2 is SNEGSKA (reference sequence). CDR3 DNA: TGCAGTGCTACCCGGACTAGGGGGGGGATGGATACGCAGTATTTT. This gives the protein CSATRTRGGMDTQYF.

This rearrangement joins TRBV28 to TRBJ1-5; D uncertain. The CDR3 runs 12 residues. In germline, CDR1 is MDHEN, CDR2 SYDVKM. V was trimmed by 3 bases and J by 9 bases, leaving 9 bases between them. This CDR3 reads CASSFASSPQHF. The CDR3 DNA reads TGTGCCAGCAGTTTTGCCTCCTCGCCCCAGCATTTT. Supplemented by reference TRBV28 and TRBJ1-5, the full variable domain reads DVKVTQSSRYLVKRTGEKVFLECVQDMDHENMFWYRQDPGLGLRLIYFSYDVKMKEKGDIPEGYSVSREKKERFSLILESASTNQTSMYLCASSFASSPQHFGDGTRLSIL.